The 22 T cell receptor beta chains in this list originate from one sample, sequenced in a study of cytomegalovirus exposure and HLA in healthy donors. Clones were sequenced by immunoSEQ multiplex PCR, and TCRdb holds only the in-frame ones, with some missing. Here the sample spans tens of thousands of clones, around 95% being singletons. The sequencing input was PBMCs. These receptors were taken from a woman younger than 35 in good health and CMV-seropositive.

V usage is TRBV2 and J usage is TRBJ1-1; D uncertain. This CDR3 is built from 15 residues. The V end lost 6 bases, the J end lost 10 bases, and 24 bases lay between the germline ends. CDR1 and CDR2 from the germline V gene are SNHLY and FYNNEI. The CDR3 DNA reads as TGTGCCAGCAGAACCACAAGGGAGGATATTTTTCTAGCTTTCTTT. It encodes CASRTTREDIFLAFF. Full variable domain (remainder filled in from reference TRBV2 and TRBJ1-1): EPEVTQTPSHQVTQMGQEVILRCVPISNHLYFYWYRQILGQKVEFLVSFYNNEISEKSEIFDDQFSVERPDGSNFTLKIRSTKLEDSAMYFCASRTTREDIFLAFFGQGTRLTVV.

The CDR3 nucleotides are TGTTCCTCCCGGGGGGCTGAAGCTTTCTTT. Translation: CSSRGAEAFF. This chain joins TRBV6-6 and TRBJ1-1; D perhaps matches TRBD1 (5 bases). Germline CDR1 and CDR2: MNHNY and SVGAGI (reference sequence). The CDR3 sequence is 10 residues long.

The J gene is TRBJ1-1, the V gene TRBV2, with 8 bases lining up with TRBD1. The CDR3 extends over 14 amino acids. V lost 3 bases and J lost 5; bases outside the gene matches: 5. Germline V gene lookup returns CDR1 SNHLY and CDR2 FYNNEI. This chain's CDR3 is CASSDQGAVTEAFF. DNA for the CDR3: TGTGCCAGCAGTGATCAGGGGGCGGTAACTGAAGCTTTCTTT.

The rearrangement links TRBV7-9 to TRBJ2-2, with TRBD2 matching 10 bases. The CDR3 extends over 17 amino acids. V dropped 5 bases and J dropped 2; count of bases not matched to a gene: 8. Germline-derived CDR1 and CDR2 are SEHNR and FQNEAQ (reference sequence). CDR3 sequence: CASSPGSGGANTGELFF. The CDR3 region has the DNA TGTGCCAGCAGCCCCGGCAGCGGGGGGGCAAACACCGGGGAGCTGTTTTTT. The whole variable domain, filled in from reference TRBV7-9 and TRBJ2-2, reads DTGVSQNPRHKITKRGQNVTFRCDPISEHNRLYWYRQTLGQGPEFLTYFQNEAQLEKSRLLSDRFSAERPKGSFSTLEIQRTEQGDSAMYLCASSPGSGGANTGELFFGEGSRLTVL.

This sequence joins TRBV27 and TRBJ1-2, with TRBD1 matching 9 bases. The V gene end was trimmed by 5 bases and the J gene end by 4 bases; junction bases not matched to a gene: 8. CDR1 and CDR2 from the germline V gene are MNHEY and SMNVEV (reference sequence). CDR3 length equals 15 residues. The CDR3 protein is CASSITGTGIYGYTF. CDR3 in DNA: TGTGCCAGCAGTATAACCGGGACAGGGATCTATGGCTACACCTTC.

The CDR3 DNA sequence: TGTGCCACCAGCGGCTCCGGGGGACTCTCCTACAATGAGCAGTTCTTC. This encodes CATSGSGGLSYNEQFF. The chain employs TRBV15 and TRBJ2-1; tentatively, D is TRBD2 (6 bases). Trimming cost V 5 bases and J 0 bases, with 14 bases left between them. CDR1 and CDR2 (germline): LNHNV, YYDKDF (reference sequence). This CDR3 contains 16 residues. Full variable domain (remainder filled in from reference TRBV15 and TRBJ2-1): DAMVIQNPRYQVTQFGKPVTLSCSQTLNHNVMYWYQQKSSQAPKLLFHYYDKDFNNEADTPDNFQSRRPNTSFCFLDIRSPGLGDTAMYLCATSGSGGLSYNEQFFGPGTRLTVL.

The rearrangement uses TRBV4-1 and TRBJ1-2; the D is unclear. Per the germline V gene, CDR1 is MGHRA and CDR2 is YSYEKL. Trimming removed 6 bases from V and 8 bases from J, with 10 bases in between. CDR3 length: 11 amino acids. CDR3: CASSKEGGYTF. CDR3 in DNA: TGCGCCAGCAGTAAGGAGGGAGGCTACACCTTC.

This chain connects TRBV6-1 to TRBJ1-2, with TRBD1 identical over 7 bases. The CDR3 covers 13 residues. V shed 6 bases, J shed 4 bases, and the junction held 5 bases outside the gene matches. Germline V gives CDR1 MNHNS, CDR2 SASEGT. The CDR3 region is CASRGGQVYGYTF. The CDR3 bases are TGTGCCAGCAGGGGAGGACAGGTCTATGGCTACACCTTC.

This chain uses TRBV7-8 with TRBJ2-7; 7 nucleotides match TRBD1. V lost 1 base, J lost 3 bases, and 6 bases stayed unmatched. Germline values: CDR1 SGHVS, CDR2 FQNEAQ. The CDR3 has 15 residues. Written as DNA, the CDR3 is TGTGCCAGCAGCTTAGAGACAGGGATCCTCTACGAGCAGTACTTC. Its protein product is CASSLETGILYEQYF.

J is TRBJ2-7 and V is TRBV7-8; TRBD2 matches at 7 bases. V lost 4 bases, J lost 0 bases, and 9 bases stayed unmatched. Germline loops: CDR1 SGHVS, CDR2 FQNEAQ. This CDR3 spans 16 amino acids. The chain's CDR3 is CASSSTAGENSYEQYF. The CDR3 DNA sequence: TGTGCCAGCAGCTCGACCGCGGGGGAAAACTCCTACGAGCAGTACTTC.

V is TRBV11-3 and J is TRBJ2-1; TRBD2 matches at 13 bases. The V segment lost 5 bases and the J segment 8 bases; nucleotides outside the gene matches: 6. This CDR3 spans 15 amino acids. Germline-derived CDR1 and CDR2 are SGHNT and YENEEA. The CDR3 bases are TGTGCCAGCAGCCAACTAGCGGGGGGGCCGGATGAGCAGTTCTTC. Translation: CASSQLAGGPDEQFF.

V usage is TRBV19 and J usage is TRBJ2-2; possibly TRBD2 for D (7 bases). Between the trimmed V and J ends, which lost 1 base and 5 bases, there was a span of 11 bases. Per germline, CDR1 LNHDA and CDR2 SQIVND (reference sequence). The CDR3 is made up of 15 amino acids. CDR3 sequence reads: CASSIGGGRTGELFF. The CDR3 nucleotides read TGTGCCAGTAGTATAGGGGGGGGCAGGACCGGGGAGCTGTTTTTT.

V usage is TRBV30 and J usage is TRBJ1-1; D ambiguous. Looked up from germline, CDR1 is GTSNPN and CDR2 is SVGIG (reference sequence). The germline V and J ends were trimmed by 8 bases and 0 bases, with 10 bases remaining between them. The CDR3 is 12 residues long. CDR3 DNA sequence: TGTGCCCGAAAGAGGATGAACACTGAAGCTTTCTTT. This translates into CARKRMNTEAFF.

The rearrangement links TRBV2 to TRBJ1-1, with D maybe TRBD1 (6 bases). The CDR3 consists of 12 residues. V shed 7 bases and J shed 8 bases, with 14 bases lying between them. In germline, CDR1 is SNHLY, CDR2 FYNNEI. The CDR3 is CASMRVGQEAFF. CDR3 DNA: TGTGCCAGCATGAGGGTAGGACAGGAAGCTTTCTTT.

This clone was recorded only once. V is TRBV6-6 and J is TRBJ1-1, with TRBD1 matching over 9 bases. Trimming removed 4 bases from V and 3 bases from J; junction bases left unmatched: 3. Per germline, CDR1 MNHNY and CDR2 SVGAGI (reference sequence). This CDR3 contains 14 residues. DNA of the CDR3: TGTGCCAGCAGTTCCGGGACAGGGTACACTGAAGCTTTCTTT. This translates into CASSSGTGYTEAFF.

The chain links TRBV19 to TRBJ1-1; possible D gene TRBD1, 5 bases. Germline V lookup: CDR1 LNHDA, CDR2 SQIVND (reference sequence). This CDR3 comprises 13 residues. The germline V and J ends were trimmed by 5 bases and 6 bases, with 13 bases remaining between them. This chain's CDR3 is CASSPGGVAEAFF. CDR3 nucleotides: TGTGCCAGTAGTCCCGGGGGGGTGGCTGAAGCTTTCTTT. Drawing the rest from reference TRBV19 and TRBJ1-1, the complete variable domain is DGGITQSPKYLFRKEGQNVTLSCEQNLNHDAMYWYRQDPGQGLRLIYYSQIVNDFQKGDIAEGYSVSREKKESFPLTVTSAQKNPTAFYLCASSPGGVAEAFFGQGTRLTVV.

The genes are TRBV7-2 and TRBJ2-5, with TRBD2 matching over 8 bases. Germline lookup yields CDR1 SGHTA and CDR2 FQGNSA. Losses at the gene ends were 5 bases for V and 4 bases for J; bases not matched to a gene: 3. The CDR3 has 13 residues. CDR3 nucleotide sequence: TGTGCCAGCAGCCTCAGCGGGGGAGAGACCCAGTACTTC. Its translation is CASSLSGGETQYF.

CDR3 coding DNA: TGTGCCAGCAGCGTAGAACTAGCGGACACAGATACGCAGTATTTT. Residues: CASSVELADTDTQYF. The chain is built from TRBV9 and TRBJ2-3; 8 nucleotides align to TRBD2. CDR1 and CDR2 (germline): SGDLS, YYNGEE. The CDR3 sequence is 15 residues long. After removal of 0 bases from V and 2 bases from J, the junction contained 2 bases not matched to a gene.

The V call is TRBV15, the J call TRBJ2-7, with TRBD2 identical over 8 bases. Germline CDR1 reads LNHNV; CDR2 reads YYDKDF (reference sequence). The CDR3 consists of 16 residues. V lost 3 bases and J lost 0; bases outside the gene matches: 7. For the CDR3, the DNA is TGTGCCACCAGCAGGGGTCGGCGGGAGGCCTCCTACGAGCAGTACTTC. It is translated as CATSRGRREASYEQYF.

DNA of the CDR3: TGTGCCAGCAGCTTAACAGGGTACGAGCAGTACTTC. Amino acid sequence: CASSLTGYEQYF. The chain recombines TRBV7-2 with TRBJ2-7, with D tentatively TRBD1 (6 bases). The CDR3 has 12 amino acids. Per germline, CDR1 SGHTA and CDR2 FQGNSA. V shed 2 bases and J shed 4 bases, with 6 bases lying between them.

The gene calls are TRBV9 and TRBJ2-7; 8 bases are shared with TRBD2. Germline V gives CDR1 SGDLS, CDR2 YYNGEE. This CDR3 spans 18 amino acids. Unmatched junction bases numbered 15, after V lost 0 bases and J lost 4 bases. The CDR3 DNA is TGTGCCAGCAGCGTAGCTGATATAGCGGGACCGCTGCCGTACGAGCAGTACTTC. It codes for CASSVADIAGPLPYEQYF.

This chain connects TRBV2 to TRBJ1-2; TRBD1 matches 9 bases. The CDR3 runs 14 residues. Per the germline V gene, CDR1 is SNHLY and CDR2 is FYNNEI. V lost 7 bases and J lost 4; bases outside the gene matches: 7. The CDR3 DNA reads TGTGCCAGCAAGGACAGGGGAGGTGGCTATGGCTACACCTTC. As protein: CASKDRGGGYGYTF.